What follows describes a single T cell receptor beta chain. Its antigen target is currently unknown. Base qualities are not recorded, but no much larger clone differs from it by a single base. These data originate in a study of blood T cell repertoires in COVID-19 (TCRdb year 2020). For context, the study as a whole: Samples covering the acute and convalescent phases of COVID-19 were provided by collaborators in the United States, Italy and Spain. The material from the prospective study consisted of cDNA or gDNA derived from T cells, B-cell-depleted T cells, or PBMCs. Subjects who had been exposed to COVID-19, were actively infected with it, or had recovered from it provided the deeply sampled blood TCRbeta repertoires that made up the dataset. The repertoires were released in a freely available public database meant as a resource for research on the immune response to SARS-CoV-2. The samples were drawn from two sources: the first 160 participants of the ongoing ImmuneRACE study, and 1,000 to 1,500 subjects contributed by 6 global collaborators. Nearly every sample came with metadata listing a de-identified subject ID, COVID-19 status, age in years and sex. Where available, HLA class I and class II types were obtained from metadata supplied by the sample provider rather than from assay-based typing. Broad study findings and their caveats: The amount of clinical and demographic metadata varied by source and participant and was provided uncurated.

Whole blood was collected in K2EDTA tubes by collaborating institutions according to the institutions' own protocols. Collaborator samples were shipped for TCRbeta analysis as frozen whole blood, isolated PBMCs, or DNA extracted from either sample type. The germline V and J ends show losses of 5 bases and 10 bases respectively, and no gene match explains 8 bases of the junction. The germline V gene (reference sequence) provides CDR1 LNHDA and CDR2 SQIVND. The CDR3 sequence holds 14 residues, the cysteine and phenylalanine included. Only the CDR3 part of the read is kept: 42 bases, read in frame from the first base. TCRbeta CDR3 regions were amplified from genomic DNA using the immunoSEQ Assay, a bias-controlled multiplex PCR. The paper's data handling went like this. The number of nucleated cells in each sample was estimated by amplification of reference gene primers within the assay. To quantify the absolute abundance of each unique TCRbeta CDR3 rearrangement, sequence reads were collapsed and filtered. For each sample, productive Simpson clonality was calculated by taking the square root of Simpson's diversity index across productive rearrangements. As stored in TCRdb, this immuneACCESS dataset retains in-frame rearrangements with V and J assigned. A fraction of the clones does not appear; measured against another copy, unresolved V genes explain less than half of the discrepancy, and the remainder lacks a known reason. For V, J and clone size, that table is used; D and trimming come from the DNA. This sample gives more than 150,000 clones in total; about 86% of them show up just once. Of the sample, around 6.6% is held by the ten largest clones.

This clonotype originated in a man aged 45 to 65 with active or convalescent COVID-19. The rearrangement joined TRBV19 to TRBJ1-6, with TRBD1 identical over 7 junction bases. Sequenced material: peripheral blood. The base sequence is TGTGCCAGTAGTGCGACAGGGCCTCGCTCACCCCTCCACTTT. It encodes CASSATGPRSPLHF.